These 32 T cell receptor beta chains originate from one sample sequenced in a study of CD8 T cells in ankylosing spondylitis. MiXCR, run by TCRdb on the 5' RACE reads, gives a single entry per CDR3 protein. The data show about 360,000 distinct CDR3 sequences, with 20% to 25% seen just once and approximately 14% held by the top ten. The specimen was blood, either unsorted or a sorted T cell fraction (not recorded which). These receptors were collected from a male donor with ankylosing spondylitis or in good health (not recorded which).

A few counts support this clonotype. The V and J genes are TRBV9 and TRBJ2-7; 7 bases align to TRBD1. The CDR3 extends over 14 amino acids. J gave up 4 bases and V 3 bases, and 7 bases lay outside the gene matches. CDR1 SGDLS and CDR2 YYNGEE come from the germline V gene. CDR3 loop: CASSATGVGYEQYF. As DNA, the CDR3 is TGTGCCAGCAGCGCAACAGGGGTAGGGTACGAGCAGTACTTC.

This clonotype has just a few counts. V usage is TRBV20-1 and J usage is TRBJ2-2; D perhaps matches TRBD2 (7 bases). The germline CDR1 and CDR2 sequences are DFQATT and SNEGSKA (reference sequence). V lost 6 bases to trimming and J lost 2 bases, with 16 bases between them. The CDR3 contains 15 residues. CDR3: CSALPRGANTGELFF. The CDR3 coding sequence is TGCAGTGCCCTACCACGGGGGGCAAACACCGGGGAGCTGTTTTTT.

This clonotype was recorded only once. J is TRBJ2-1 and V is TRBV29-1; 9 nucleotides match TRBD1. The CDR3 extends over 15 amino acids. V shed 2 bases, J shed 4 bases, and the junction held 6 bases outside the gene matches. The germline gives CDR1 SQVTM, CDR2 ANQGSEA. DNA for the CDR3: TGCAGCGTTGAACCCCGGGACAGGGAATACAATGAGCAGTTCTTC. This sequence encodes CSVEPRDREYNEQFF.

This clonotype was observed a handful of times. This chain joins TRBV7-9 and TRBJ2-7, with D perhaps being TRBD1 or TRBD2 (5 bases each). V was shortened by 5 bases and J by 2 bases, with 16 bases between the two germline ends. Germline V gene data show CDR1 as SEHNR and CDR2 as FQNEAQ (reference sequence). The CDR3 length is 15 residues. For the CDR3, the DNA is TGTGCCAGCAGCCCGACCGGGACGGTTACCTACGAGCAGTACTTC. As protein: CASSPTGTVTYEQYF.

Of note for this clonotype: Sequence at one end of the junction differs from germline and may be a read error. In DNA, the CDR3 is TGCAGCCCGCAGGGTTCCCCCTACAATGTGCAGTTCTTC. The encoded protein is CSPQGSPYNVQFF. The V call is TRBV29-1, the J call TRBJ2-1; D perhaps matches TRBD1 (5 bases). The CDR3 spans 13 residues. Germline CDR1 reads SQVTM; CDR2 reads ANQGSEA.

This clonotype was detected a few times. The V gene is TRBV12-3 or TRBV12-4, the J gene TRBJ2-1; D is undetermined. There are 13 residues in the CDR3. Trimming took 0 bases from V and 6 from J, leaving 6 bases between them. CDR3: CASSLAQSNEQFF. The CDR3 nucleotides are TGTGCCAGCAGTTTAGCACAGAGCAATGAGCAGTTCTTC.

Comment on this clonotype: Germline and junction disagree at one end, which may indicate a read error. The CDR3 DNA reads as TGTACCAGCTCGGGGGGAAACACCTACGAGCAGTACTTC. This codes for CTSSGGNTYEQYF. The V call is TRBV11-2, the J call TRBJ2-7, with TRBD2 identical over 7 bases. Germline values: CDR1 SGHAT, CDR2 FQNNGV. The CDR3 runs to 13 residues.

This clonotype was seen a few times. This chain links TRBV19 with TRBJ2-7, with a weak D call TRBD2 (6 bases). Trimming took 5 bases from V and 3 from J, leaving 11 bases between them. This CDR3 is built from 13 residues. Germline loops: CDR1 LNHDA, CDR2 SQIVND (reference sequence). The CDR3 bases are TGTGCCAGTAGTGTGTTGGGGGGCTACGAGCAGTACTTC. The encoded protein is CASSVLGGYEQYF.

CDR3 in amino acids: CATSTFQETQYF. CDR3 DNA sequence: TGTGCCACCAGCACCTTCCAAGAGACCCAGTACTTC. This chain links TRBV15 with TRBJ2-5; no reliable D call. Trimming pared 4 bases from V and 1 base from J, leaving 4 bases between. The CDR3 consists of 12 residues. The germline V gene has CDR1 LNHNV and CDR2 YYDKDF (reference sequence). Using reference TRBV15 and TRBJ2-5 for the parts outside the CDR3, the full variable domain is DAMVIQNPRYQVTQFGKPVTLSCSQTLNHNVMYWYQQKSSQAPKLLFHYYDKDFNNEADTPDNFQSRRPNTSFCFLDIRSPGLGDTAMYLCATSTFQETQYFGPGTRLLVL.

This rearrangement joins TRBV6-1 to TRBJ2-1; D not resolved. There are 14 residues in the CDR3. Germline loops: CDR1 MNHNS, CDR2 SASEGT. Trimming took 8 bases from V and 5 from J, leaving 16 bases between them. CDR3 loop: CASAPAGPHNEQFF. CDR3 DNA sequence: TGTGCCAGCGCCCCGGCAGGCCCACACAATGAGCAGTTCTTC.

A few counts support this clonotype. The gene calls are TRBV7-9 and TRBJ2-5; the D gene is possibly TRBD2 (5 bases). The germline V gene encodes CDR1 SEHNR and CDR2 FQNEAQ (reference sequence). V was trimmed by 5 bases and J by 2 bases, leaving 18 bases between them. The CDR3 has 16 amino acids. This chain's CDR3 is CASSRLPLAVQETQYF. The DNA of the CDR3 is TGTGCCAGCAGCCGCTTACCCCTAGCAGTTCAAGAGACCCAGTACTTC.

This rearrangement joins TRBV12-3 or TRBV12-4 to TRBJ2-2; no definite D call. The V end was cut by 4 bases, the J end by 6 bases, with 12 bases between. This CDR3 region has 14 residues. CDR3 nucleotide sequence: TGTGCCAGCAGTTCGGACCTCGGACCCGGGGAGCTGTTTTTT. As protein: CASSSDLGPGELFF.

V gene TRBV11-3 combines with J gene TRBJ2-1; D is ambiguous. The CDR3 totals 13 residues. From germline, CDR1 is SGHNT and CDR2 YENEEA. The V gene lost 5 bases and the J gene lost 8 bases, with 13 bases spanning the gap. The CDR3 loop is CASSGRMRHEQFF. For the CDR3, the DNA is TGTGCCAGCAGCGGACGGATGCGGCATGAGCAGTTCTTC.

The table lists this clonotype with a few counts. This chain uses TRBV13 with TRBJ2-5, with D perhaps matching TRBD1 (5 bases). The CDR3 loop spans 13 amino acids. The V gene lost 4 bases and the J gene lost 5 bases, with 11 bases spanning the gap. Germline V lookup: CDR1 PRHDT, CDR2 FYEKMQ (reference sequence). CDR3: CASSSQGSETQYF. The CDR3 DNA sequence: TGTGCCAGCAGCTCTCAGGGTTCGGAGACCCAGTACTTC.

This clonotype came up a few times. This chain joins TRBV7-9 and TRBJ1-3; D gene unclear. From germline, CDR1 is SEHNR and CDR2 FQNEAQ (reference sequence). The CDR3 covers 14 residues. Trimming took 5 bases from V and 1 from J, leaving 9 bases between them. This CDR3 reads CASSAASSGNTIYF. The CDR3 DNA follows: TGTGCCAGCAGCGCCGCCTCGTCTGGAAACACCATATATTTT.

This clonotype was detected only a few times. The chain links TRBV29-1 to TRBJ1-1, with TRBD1 matching over 8 bases. The CDR3 loop spans 10 amino acids. J gave up 8 bases and V 4 bases, and 0 bases lay outside the gene matches. CDR1 is SQVTM and CDR2 is ANQGSEA in the germline V gene. The CDR3 sequence: CSVGTGEAFF. CDR3 DNA: TGCAGCGTTGGGACAGGGGAAGCTTTCTTT. Supplemented by reference TRBV29-1 and TRBJ1-1, the full variable domain reads SAVISQKPSRDICQRGTSLTIQCQVDSQVTMMFWYRQQPGQSLTLIATANQGSEATYESGFVIDKFPISRPNLTFSTLTVSNMSPEDSSIYLCSVGTGEAFFGQGTRLTVV.

This clonotype has a handful of counts. The chain combines TRBV27 with TRBJ2-7; a weak D match, TRBD1 (5 bases). The CDR3 is 14 residues long. Germline V gene data show CDR1 as MNHEY and CDR2 as SMNVEV (reference sequence). With 5 bases removed from V and 5 bases from J, the gap between germline ends came to 16 bases. The CDR3 sequence is CASSPRQILDEQYF. CDR3 DNA sequence: TGTGCCAGCAGTCCCCGACAGATTTTAGACGAGCAGTACTTC.

The chain couples TRBV20-1 to TRBJ2-1; D is perhaps TRBD2 (5 bases). Trimming cost V 0 bases and J 0 bases, with 12 bases left between them. There are 16 residues in the CDR3. The germline V gene encodes CDR1 DFQATT and CDR2 SNEGSKA (reference sequence). The CDR3 sequence is CSARDHRGSSYNEQFF. CDR3 nucleotide sequence: TGCAGTGCTAGAGATCATCGGGGTAGCTCCTACAATGAGCAGTTCTTC.

The CDR3 protein is CASSYVARETQYF. The CDR3, as DNA: TGTGCCAGCAGTTACGTAGCCCGAGAGACCCAGTACTTC. This sequence joins TRBV6-5 and TRBJ2-5; D remains ambiguous. V was shortened by 2 bases and J by 4 bases, with 8 bases between the two germline ends. This CDR3 contains 13 residues. CDR1 is MNHEY, CDR2 SVGAGI, per germline.

V and J are TRBV13 and TRBJ2-5; D might be TRBD1 (6 bases). From germline, CDR1 is PRHDT and CDR2 FYEKMQ (reference sequence). The V end lost 0 bases, the J end lost 3 bases, and 23 bases lay between the germline ends. The CDR3 sequence is 19 residues long. CDR3 bases: TGTGCCAGCAGCTTAGGTGGATACAGGATGGGTAGGGACAAAGAGACCCAGTACTTC. This gives the protein CASSLGGYRMGRDKETQYF.

The V and J genes are TRBV20-1 and TRBJ1-2, with TRBD1 matching 9 bases. The CDR3 spans 15 residues. Trimming took 3 bases from V and 1 from J; bases not matched to a gene: 6. In germline, CDR1 is DFQATT, CDR2 SNEGSKA (reference sequence). CDR3 nucleotides: TGCAGTGCTAGTGCCGGGACAGGGATTAACTATGGCTACACCTTC. It translates to CSASAGTGINYGYTF.

The V gene is TRBV2, the J gene TRBJ2-7; 10 nucleotides line up with TRBD1. The CDR3 runs 15 residues. Trimming cost V 10 bases and J 0 bases; bases outside gene matches: 9. Germline values: CDR1 SNHLY, CDR2 FYNNEI. The CDR3: CATPRGQGISYEQYF. The DNA for the CDR3 is TGTGCCACCCCTAGGGGACAGGGGATCTCCTACGAGCAGTACTTC.

This clonotype has more than one count but fewer than ten. V gene TRBV7-9 combines with J gene TRBJ2-7, with 8 bases matching TRBD2. The germline V gene has CDR1 SEHNR and CDR2 FQNEAQ (reference sequence). The CDR3 sequence is 12 residues long. The trim removed 4 bases at V and 9 bases at J, leaving 5 bases unmatched. As DNA, the CDR3 is TGTGCCAGCAGCTGGGGACTAGGGGCGCAGTACTTC. Amino acid sequence: CASSWGLGAQYF.

This chain links TRBV12-3 or TRBV12-4 with TRBJ2-1; tentatively, D is TRBD1 or TRBD2 (5 bases each). CDR3 length: 12 residues. V lost 5 bases, J lost 9 bases, and 11 bases lay in between. In DNA, the CDR3 is TGTGCCAGCAGTCCGGGACGGATTGAGCAGTTCTTC. It is translated as CASSPGRIEQFF.

This clonotype was seen more than once but under ten times. The V call is TRBV10-3, the J call TRBJ2-1, with 11 bases lining up with TRBD1. Germline CDR1 is ENHRY and CDR2 is SYGVKD. Trimming took 0 bases from V and 8 from J; bases not matched to a gene: 3. The CDR3 loop spans 15 amino acids. The CDR3 region is CAISESAGQGDEQFF. CDR3 nucleotides: TGTGCCATCAGTGAGTCAGCGGGACAGGGGGATGAGCAGTTCTTC.

In DNA, the CDR3 is TGTGCCAGCAGCCAAGTTGAGGGGCCAAAAGAGACCCAGTACTTC. Translation gives CASSQVEGPKETQYF. The chain links TRBV14 to TRBJ2-5; either TRBD1 or TRBD2 may supply D (5 bases each). Germline V gives CDR1 SGHDN, CDR2 FVKESK. The CDR3 loop spans 15 amino acids. V shed 1 base and J shed 3 bases, with 12 bases lying between them.

This clonotype was seen only a few times. The chain employs TRBV7-9 and TRBJ2-5; D possibly corresponds to TRBD1 (6 bases). Germline V gene sequence: CDR1 SEHNR, CDR2 FQNEAQ (reference sequence). This CDR3 region has 15 residues. Trimming cost V 5 bases and J 1 base, with 14 bases left between them. The CDR3 here is CASSTYRDTQETQYF. The CDR3 DNA is TGTGCCAGCAGCACGTACCGGGACACCCAAGAGACCCAGTACTTC.

This chain joins TRBV6-5 and TRBJ2-1, with D hard to call. The V gene's germline CDR1 is MNHEY and CDR2 SVGAGI. The CDR3 is 13 amino acids. V was pared by 0 bases and J by 9 bases, with 9 bases between. The CDR3 spells CASSYSKAFEQFF. DNA for the CDR3: TGTGCCAGCAGTTACTCGAAGGCGTTTGAGCAGTTCTTC.

This clonotype was picked up a small number of times. The chain employs TRBV7-8 and TRBJ2-1; TRBD2 matches at 9 bases. The CDR3 covers 14 residues. The germline CDR1 and CDR2 sequences are SGHVS and FQNEAQ. Germline trimming cut 5 bases from V and 6 bases from J; bases unmatched to any gene: 5. CDR3 protein: CASSLSGGGNEQFF. In DNA form, the CDR3 reads TGTGCCAGCAGCCTTAGCGGGGGAGGCAATGAGCAGTTCTTC.

The V call is TRBV12-3 or TRBV12-4, the J call TRBJ2-1; 8 bases agree with TRBD1. V shed 8 bases and J 5 bases; nucleotides not matched to a gene: 11. This CDR3 region has 15 residues. The CDR3 spells CASGREQGAHNEQFF. CDR3 DNA: TGTGCCAGCGGCCGAGAGCAGGGGGCCCACAATGAGCAGTTCTTC.

CDR3 bases: TGTGCCAGCAGCTTAAAAGGGCAGGAGGGACTCTACGAGCAGTACTTC. It encodes CASSLKGQEGLYEQYF. The chain uses TRBV7-8 and TRBJ2-7, with D perhaps TRBD2 (6 bases). The CDR3 is made up of 16 amino acids. Germline CDR1 is SGHVS and CDR2 is FQNEAQ. V gave up 2 bases and J gave up 3 bases, with 17 bases separating them.

This clonotype occurred a few times. The chain joins TRBV5-6 to TRBJ2-5; TRBD2 agrees at 9 bases. The junction had 7 bases not matched to a gene; V was cut back by 0 bases and J by 4 bases. Germline-derived CDR1 and CDR2 are SGHDT and YYEEEE. This CDR3 spans 16 amino acids. The CDR3 region has the DNA TGTGCCAGCAGCTTGGGGGCGGGGGGGCTACGAGAGACCCAGTACTTC. Translation: CASSLGAGGLRETQYF.